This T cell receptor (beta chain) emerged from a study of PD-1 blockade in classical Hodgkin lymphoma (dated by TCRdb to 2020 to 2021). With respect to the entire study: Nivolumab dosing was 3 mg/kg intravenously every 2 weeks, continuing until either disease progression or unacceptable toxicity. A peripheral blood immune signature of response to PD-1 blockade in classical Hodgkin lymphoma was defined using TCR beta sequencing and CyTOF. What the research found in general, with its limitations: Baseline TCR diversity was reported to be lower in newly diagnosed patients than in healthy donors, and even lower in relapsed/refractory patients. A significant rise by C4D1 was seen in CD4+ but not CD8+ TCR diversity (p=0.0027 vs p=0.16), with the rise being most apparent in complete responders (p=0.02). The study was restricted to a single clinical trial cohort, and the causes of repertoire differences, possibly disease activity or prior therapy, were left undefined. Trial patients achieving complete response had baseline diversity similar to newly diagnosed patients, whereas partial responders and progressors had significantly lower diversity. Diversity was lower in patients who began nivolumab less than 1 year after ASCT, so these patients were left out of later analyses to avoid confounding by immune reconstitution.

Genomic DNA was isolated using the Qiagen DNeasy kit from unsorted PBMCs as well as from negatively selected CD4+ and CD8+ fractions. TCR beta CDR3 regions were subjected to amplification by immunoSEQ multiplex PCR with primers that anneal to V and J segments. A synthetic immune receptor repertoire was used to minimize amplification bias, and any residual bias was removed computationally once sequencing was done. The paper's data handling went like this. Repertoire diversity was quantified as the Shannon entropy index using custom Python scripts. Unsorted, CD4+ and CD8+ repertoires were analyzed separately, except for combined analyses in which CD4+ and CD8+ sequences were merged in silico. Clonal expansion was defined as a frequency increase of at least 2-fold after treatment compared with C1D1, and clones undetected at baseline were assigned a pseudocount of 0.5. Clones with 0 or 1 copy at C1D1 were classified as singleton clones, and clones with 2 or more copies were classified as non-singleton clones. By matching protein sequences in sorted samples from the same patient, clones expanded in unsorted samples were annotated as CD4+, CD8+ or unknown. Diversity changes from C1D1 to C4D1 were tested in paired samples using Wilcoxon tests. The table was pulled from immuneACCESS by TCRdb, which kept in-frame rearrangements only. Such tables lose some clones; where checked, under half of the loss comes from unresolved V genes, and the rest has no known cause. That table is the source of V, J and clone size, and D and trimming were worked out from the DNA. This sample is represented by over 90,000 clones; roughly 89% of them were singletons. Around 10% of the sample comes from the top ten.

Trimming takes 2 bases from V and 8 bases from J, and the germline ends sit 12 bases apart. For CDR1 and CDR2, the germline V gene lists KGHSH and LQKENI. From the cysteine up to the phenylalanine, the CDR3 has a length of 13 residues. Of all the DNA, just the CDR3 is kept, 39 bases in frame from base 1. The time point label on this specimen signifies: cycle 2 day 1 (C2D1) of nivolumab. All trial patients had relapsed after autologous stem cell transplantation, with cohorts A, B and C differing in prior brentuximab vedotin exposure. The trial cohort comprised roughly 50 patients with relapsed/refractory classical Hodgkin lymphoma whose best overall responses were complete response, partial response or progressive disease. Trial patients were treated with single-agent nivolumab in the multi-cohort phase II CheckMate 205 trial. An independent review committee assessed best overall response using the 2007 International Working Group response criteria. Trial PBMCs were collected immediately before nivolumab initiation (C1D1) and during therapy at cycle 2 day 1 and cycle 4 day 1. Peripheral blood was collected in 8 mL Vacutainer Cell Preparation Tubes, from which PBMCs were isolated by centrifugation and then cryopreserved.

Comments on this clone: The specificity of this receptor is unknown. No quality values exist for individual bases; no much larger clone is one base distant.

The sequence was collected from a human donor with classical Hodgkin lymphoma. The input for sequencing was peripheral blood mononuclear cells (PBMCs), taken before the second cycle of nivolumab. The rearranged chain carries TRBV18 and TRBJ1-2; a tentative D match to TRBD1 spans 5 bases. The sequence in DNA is TGTGCCAGCTCACCAGTAGGGGAAGGCGGCTACACCTTC. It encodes CASSPVGEGGYTF. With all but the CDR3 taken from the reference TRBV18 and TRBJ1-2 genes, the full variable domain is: NAGVMQNPRHLVRRRGQEARLRCSPMKGHSHVYWYRQLPEEGLKFMVYLQKENIIDESGMPKERFSAEFPKEGPSILRIQQVVRGDSAAYFCASSPVGEGGYTFGSGTRLTVV.